The source of this T cell receptor beta chain is a study of chemoradiotherapy in HPV16-positive cancers. In the study overall: Candidate HPV-specific T-cell clones and common TCR motifs came from functional assays in a couple of HPV16-positive patients. Overall study findings and caveats: Better recurrence-free survival went with HPV-responsive T-cell expansion in HPV16-positive patients. During treatment, candidate HPV-specific clones and E7-related motifs expanded in tumor.

The repertoire was sequenced with immunoSEQ multiplex PCR; TCRdb's copy has only in-frame clones and lacks some. Among under 70,000 clones listed, roughly nine tenths were seen once. Details on this clone: Its antigen is undetermined.

The CDR3 extends over 16 amino acids. Over chemoradiotherapy, repertoires were sampled more than once. The clonotype comes from a human donor with HPV-associated anogenital cancer. The gene calls are TRBV21-1 and TRBJ1-5. TRBV21-1 is annotated as a pseudogene. This material consisted of blood, taken from a patient who underwent chemoradiotherapy. In nucleotides, the CDR3 is TGTGCCAGCAGCAAAGGAAGACCGGAGGGGAATCAGCCCCAGCATTTT. This encodes CASSKGRPEGNQPQHF.